A selection of T cell receptor beta chains follows, all from one sample in a study of a mutant IDH1 vaccine in newly diagnosed glioma. Measured with immunoSEQ multiplex PCR; TCRdb has only the in-frame clones, and not every one. The table has roughly 99,000 clones, roughly 89% seen once; the top ten hold roughly 0.58%. The input for sequencing was PBMCs, taken from a glioma patient treated with radiotherapy, temozolomide or both. Receptor source: a woman aged 50 to 65 with glioma. Each CDR3 is given with its conserved first and last residue. Fields, in order: CDR3 length, J gene, clone size, V gene, D gene, CDR3 DNA, CDR3 protein. A D gene is named only where the DNA matches it firmly. Clone size is shown for a subset of rows, as once, few, many or a class of expanded clone.

11 TRBJ2-7 NA TRBV28 NA TGTGCCAGCAGTTTGCGGGACGAGCAGTACTTC CASSLRDEQYF
14 TRBJ1-1 NA TRBV6-5 TRBD1 TGTGCCAGCACTTTGACAGGGGCCTCCACTGAAGCTTTCTTT CASTLTGASTEAFF
15 TRBJ2-2 NA TRBV5-1 TRBD1 TGCGCCAGCAGCTTGGGACAGGGCGACACCGGGGAGCTGTTTTTT CASSLGQGDTGELFF
14 TRBJ1-2 NA TRBV23-1 NA TGCGCCAGCAGTCAATCGTCGGGAAGCTATGGCTACACCTTC CASSQSSGSYGYTF
17 TRBJ2-2 NA TRBV9 TRBD2 TGTGCCAGCAGCACCTCGACTAGCGGGGAAGGGACCGGGGAGCTGTTTTTT CASSTSTSGEGTGELFF
16 TRBJ2-5 NA TRBV10-2 TRBD2 TGCGCCAGCAATCAAGGGCTAGCGGGAGAGAGAGAGACCCAGTACTTC CASNQGLAGERETQYF
15 TRBJ2-5 NA TRBV28 TRBD2 TGTGCCAGCAGTTCCGGGACTAGGAGGGGGGGGACCCAGTACTTC CASSSGTRRGGTQYF
18 TRBJ2-6 NA TRBV11-2 NA TGTGCCAGCAGCCCCCAACTAGCCGCCCGCTCTGGGGCCAACGTCCTGACTTTC CASSPQLAARSGANVLTF
15 TRBJ1-5 NA TRBV5-1 NA TGCGCCAGCAGCTTGTCCGGGACACACAATCAGCCCCAGCATTTT CASSLSGTHNQPQHF
12 TRBJ2-2 NA TRBV7-9 NA TGTGCCAGCAGCAGGGGCGGCGGGGAGCTGTTTTTT CASSRGGGELFF
13 TRBJ1-5 NA TRBV5-4 NA TGTGCCAGCAGCTGGGGCTCCAATCAGCCCCAGCATTTT CASSWGSNQPQHF
16 TRBJ2-1 NA TRBV6-1 NA TGTGCCAGCAGTGTCGGCGCGGGAATGACCTACAATGAGCAGTTCTTC CASSVGAGMTYNEQFF
14 TRBJ1-1 NA TRBV28 NA TGTGCCAGCACCTTGGCCCGGGGCCCGACTGAAGCTTTCTTT CASTLARGPTEAFF
14 TRBJ1-1 NA TRBV7-9 NA TGTGCCAGCAGCTTACAGGGGCGGGACACTGAAGCTTTCTTT CASSLQGRDTEAFF
15 TRBJ2-7 few TRBV28 TRBD2 TGTGCCAGCAGACGTAGACTAGCGGCCTCCTACGAGCAGTACTTC CASRRRLAASYEQYF
16 TRBJ1-1 once TRBV28 NA TGTGCCAGCAGTCTGTCGGGCCTCGACTTGCACACTGAAGCTTTCTTT CASSLSGLDLHTEAFF
14 TRBJ1-2 NA TRBV5-4 NA TGTGCCAGCAGCTTGGAATCAGGGACGCGTGGCTACACCTTC CASSLESGTRGYTF
17 TRBJ2-6 NA TRBV5-6 NA TGTGCCAGCAGCTTGAGGGGGGCTGGCTCTGGGGCCAACGTCCTGACTTTC CASSLRGAGSGANVLTF
15 TRBJ1-2 many TRBV7-3 TRBD1 TGTGCCAGCAGCTTAGATGCGACAGGGCTTTATGGCTACACCTTC CASSLDATGLYGYTF
17 TRBJ2-1 NA TRBV9 TRBD2 TGTGCCAGCAGCCCGGTCCCGCTAGCGGGAGGTTACAATGAGCAGTTCTTC CASSPVPLAGGYNEQFF
15 TRBJ2-7 NA TRBV25-1 NA TGTGCCAGCTCCACTTCTTCACCAGTAATCTACGAGCAGTACTTC CASSTSSPVIYEQYF
16 TRBJ2-5 NA TRBV18 TRBD1 TGTGCCAGCTCACCCCCGGGACAGGGGAGGGGAGAGACCCAGTACTTC CASSPPGQGRGETQYF
14 TRBJ1-2 NA TRBV27 NA TGTGCCAGCAGCTCCCCAGGGTTGGGGTATGGCTACACCTTC CASSSPGLGYGYTF
13 TRBJ1-5 NA TRBV6-6 NA TGTGCCAGCAGACAATATAGCAATCAGCCCCAGCATTTT CASRQYSNQPQHF
16 TRBJ2-6 NA TRBV6-1 NA TGTGCCAGCAGTGGAAGCCTGGGCACTGGGGCCAACGTCCTGACTTTC CASSGSLGTGANVLTF
13 TRBJ1-2 NA TRBV4-1 NA TGCGCCAGCAGCCAAGACGCCTTGCATGGCTACACCTTC CASSQDALHGYTF
14 TRBJ1-2 NA TRBV5-1 TRBD1 TGCGCCAGCAGCTTGGGACAGGGGAGCGGCGGCTACACCTTC CASSLGQGSGGYTF
15 TRBJ2-2 NA TRBV7-6 NA TGTGCCAGCAGCCCCCTTGGGGGATTTAAGGGGGAGCTGTTTTTT CASSPLGGFKGELFF
15 TRBJ2-7 NA TRBV7-6 TRBD2 TGTGCCAGCAGCTTAGAGATAGCGGGAGCCTACGAGCAGTACTTC CASSLEIAGAYEQYF
14 TRBJ2-3 NA TRBV7-3 TRBD2 TGTGCCAGCAGCCCCGGGGGGGGCACAGATACGCAGTATTTT CASSPGGGTDTQYF
15 TRBJ1-6 NA TRBV27 NA TGTGCCAGCAGGGGGGAGGGGACCTATAATTCACCCCTCCACTTT CASRGEGTYNSPLHF
14 TRBJ1-5 once TRBV7-2 NA TGTGCCAGCAGCACACAGGGTTCCAATCAGCCCCAGCATTTT CASSTQGSNQPQHF
14 TRBJ2-6 NA TRBV2 NA TGTGCCAGCAGTCGCTCCGGCGGGGCCAACGTCCTGACTTTC CASSRSGGANVLTF
14 TRBJ2-7 NA TRBV9 TRBD1 TGTGCCAGCAGCCCCGACAGGGTGGGGCGCGAGCAGTACTTC CASSPDRVGREQYF
16 TRBJ1-4 NA TRBV2 NA TGTGCCAGCAGTGTTTCCGCAGGGGCCCCTGGGGAAAAACTGTTTTTT CASSVSAGAPGEKLFF
15 TRBJ1-5 many TRBV5-1 TRBD1 TGCGCCAGCAGCTTGGGACAGGGAATCAATCAGCCCCAGCATTTT CASSLGQGINQPQHF
15 TRBJ2-7 NA TRBV10-2 TRBD2 TGCGCCAGCAGTGGACTAGCGGAAATCACCTACGAGCAGTACTTC CASSGLAEITYEQYF
13 TRBJ2-5 NA TRBV27 NA TGTGCCAGCAGTTTAAACAGGGAAGAGACCCAGTACTTC CASSLNREETQYF
15 TRBJ1-5 NA TRBV19 TRBD1 TGTGCCAGTAGTCCGAGACAGGGCCCCAATCAGCCCCAGCATTTT CASSPRQGPNQPQHF
15 TRBJ2-7 NA TRBV6-4 NA TGTGCCAGCATTTCCCCGGGACAACCCGCCTACGAGCAGTACTTC CASISPGQPAYEQYF